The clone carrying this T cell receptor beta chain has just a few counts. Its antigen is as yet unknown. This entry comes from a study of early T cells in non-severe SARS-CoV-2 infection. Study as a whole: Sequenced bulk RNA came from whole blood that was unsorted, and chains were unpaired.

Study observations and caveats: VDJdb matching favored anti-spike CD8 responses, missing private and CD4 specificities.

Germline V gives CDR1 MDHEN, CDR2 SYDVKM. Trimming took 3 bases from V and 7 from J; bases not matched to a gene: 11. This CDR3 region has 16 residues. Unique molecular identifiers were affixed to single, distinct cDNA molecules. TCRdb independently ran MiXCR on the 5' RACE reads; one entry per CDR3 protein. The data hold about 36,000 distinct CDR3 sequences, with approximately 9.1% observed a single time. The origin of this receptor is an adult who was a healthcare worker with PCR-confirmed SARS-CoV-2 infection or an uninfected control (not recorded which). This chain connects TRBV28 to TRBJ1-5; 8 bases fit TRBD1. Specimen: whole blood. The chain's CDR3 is CASSFLGYRGKQPQHF. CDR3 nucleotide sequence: TGTGCCAGCAGTTTCCTAGGCTACAGGGGGAAACAGCCCCAGCATTTT.